These T cell receptor beta chains were read from a single sample in a study of blood T cell repertoires in COVID-19. Profiled with immunoSEQ multiplex PCR; TCRdb holds only in-frame clones, not every one. The table has some 150,000 clones, roughly nine tenths seen once. The material sequenced was peripheral blood. These receptors all stem from a woman aged 40 to 50 with acute or convalescent COVID-19. CDR3s include the opening cysteine and the closing phenylalanine or tryptophan. The order of the fields is J gene, D gene, clone size, V gene, CDR3 protein, CDR3 DNA. D genes are given only for firm matches. The size of a clone is reported for some rows only, either as once, few or many, or as a class for expanded clones.

TRBJ2-3	TRBD2	NA	TRBV9	CASSGLAGVSTDTQYF	TGTGCCAGCAGCGGATTAGCGGGAGTGAGCACAGATACGCAGTATTTT
TRBJ1-3	NA	NA	TRBV5-4	CASSLVGSLSGNTIYF	TGTGCCAGCAGCTTGGTCGGTAGCCTATCGGGAAACACCATATATTTT
TRBJ2-1	NA	NA	TRBV7-3	CASSLTTGDGYNEQFF	TGTGCCAGCAGCTTAACGACAGGCGATGGCTACAATGAGCAGTTCTTC
TRBJ2-1	TRBD1	NA	TRBV6-6	CASSRTIGTGVHEQFF	TGTGCCAGCAGTCGGACTATTGGGACAGGGGTTCATGAGCAGTTCTTC
TRBJ2-3	TRBD2	once	TRBV7-8	CASSRKYSASGGSTDTQYF	TGTGCCAGCAGCCGAAAGTACTCTGCTAGCGGGGGAAGCACAGATACGCAGTATTTT
TRBJ2-3	TRBD2	few	TRBV5-1	CASSYGRLAGVTDTQYF	TGCGCCAGCAGCTACGGGAGATTAGCGGGTGTAACAGATACGCAGTATTTT
TRBJ2-1	TRBD2	many	TRBV7-3	CASSALGGVNEQFF	TGTGCCAGCAGCGCGCTTGGGGGGGTCAATGAGCAGTTCTTC
TRBJ2-4	NA	NA	TRBV5-1	CASSLAGNRDLGNIQYF	TGCGCCAGCAGCTTGGCCGGCAACAGGGATCTGGGAAACATTCAGTACTTC
TRBJ1-5	NA	NA	TRBV7-8	CASSLGQTGFFSSVNNQPQHF	TGTGCCAGCAGCTTGGGGCAGACAGGCTTCTTTTCTTCGGTAAACAATCAGCCCCAGCATTTT
TRBJ2-2	NA	NA	TRBV11-3	CASSLRQANTGELFF	TGTGCCAGCAGCTTACGGCAGGCAAACACCGGGGAGCTGTTTTTT
TRBJ2-4	NA	NA	TRBV6-1	CASSEDRFGRAEYIQYF	TGTGCCAGCAGTGAAGATAGATTCGGCAGGGCGGAATACATTCAGTACTTC
TRBJ2-3	NA	NA	TRBV9	CASSDPRVGASTDTQYF	TGTGCCAGCAGCGACCCACGGGTGGGAGCCAGCACAGATACGCAGTATTTT
TRBJ2-5	TRBD2	NA	TRBV7-7	CASSLGLYGLAVETQYF	TGTGCCAGCAGCTTAGGATTATACGGACTAGCGGTGGAGACCCAGTACTTC
TRBJ1-2	TRBD1	NA	TRBV6-1	CASSEARDSLYGYTF	TGTGCCAGCAGTGAAGCTAGGGACAGCTTATATGGCTACACCTTC
TRBJ2-7	TRBD2	NA	TRBV7-9	CASSFSREDYEQYF	TGTGCCAGCAGCTTTTCGCGGGAGGACTACGAGCAGTACTTC
TRBJ2-5	NA	NA	TRBV3-1/TRBV3-2	CASSHDRTQETQYF	TGTGCCAGCAGCCATGACAGAACCCAAGAGACCCAGTACTTC
TRBJ2-3	NA	NA	TRBV29-1	CSVAQILPTDTQYF	TGCAGCGTTGCTCAGATATTACCCACAGATACGCAGTATTTT
TRBJ2-1	NA	NA	TRBV3-1/TRBV3-2	CASSLGGSGYNEQFF	TGTGCCAGCAGCCTAGGAGGGAGTGGGTACAATGAGCAGTTCTTC
TRBJ2-1	TRBD2	few	TRBV29-1	CSVPLITGLAGGREQFF	TGCAGCGTTCCCCTGATAACTGGACTAGCGGGAGGGCGAGAGCAGTTCTTC
TRBJ2-2	NA	once	TRBV12-5	CASGPETAYTGELFF	TGTGCTAGTGGTCCCGAGACAGCTTACACCGGGGAGCTGTTTTTT
TRBJ1-1	TRBD1	NA	TRBV7-9	CASSTQTGGDTEAFF	TGTGCCAGCAGCACCCAGACAGGGGGCGATACTGAAGCTTTCTTT
TRBJ2-5	NA	NA	TRBV4-2	CASSQDMGARQTQYF	TGTGCCAGCAGCCAAGATATGGGGGCGCGACAGACCCAGTACTTC
TRBJ1-2	TRBD1	NA	TRBV2	CASSERDSDFYGYTF	TGTGCCAGCAGTGAAAGGGACAGTGATTTCTATGGCTACACCTTC
TRBJ1-5	NA	NA	TRBV19	CAAKGQFNQPQHF	TGTGCCGCTAAGGGGCAGTTTAATCAGCCCCAGCATTTT
TRBJ2-7	NA	once	TRBV3-1/TRBV3-2	CASSQDGSAYEQYF	TGTGCCAGCAGCCAAGATGGGAGCGCCTACGAGCAGTACTTC
TRBJ2-3	TRBD2	NA	TRBV13	CASSPQLADTQYF	TGTGCCAGCAGCCCGCAACTAGCGGATACGCAGTATTTT
TRBJ2-3	TRBD1	NA	TRBV27	CASSLFGPGQGVRDTQYF	TGTGCCAGCAGTTTATTTGGGCCCGGACAGGGTGTAAGAGATACGCAGTATTTT
TRBJ1-4	NA	NA	TRBV2	CASRPTGYEKLFF	TGTGCCAGCAGGCCCACAGGGTACGAAAAACTGTTTTTT
TRBJ1-6	NA	NA	TRBV11-2	CASSRTDNSPLHF	TGTGCCAGCAGCCGGACAGATAATTCACCCCTCCACTTT
TRBJ2-2	TRBD2	NA	TRBV3-1/TRBV3-2	CASSQDRRGGLTGELFF	TGTGCCAGCAGCCAAGATCGGCGGGGGGGCCTCACCGGGGAGCTGTTTTTT
TRBJ1-2	NA	NA	TRBV3-1/TRBV3-2	CASSPIWDTNGYTF	TGTGCCAGCAGCCCGATATGGGACACCAATGGCTACACCTTC
TRBJ1-1	TRBD1	NA	TRBV19	CASSIGDREAFF	TGTGCCAGTAGTATTGGGGACAGGGAAGCTTTCTTT
TRBJ2-7	NA	NA	TRBV5-1	CASSLARGIYEQYF	TGCGCCAGCAGCTTGGCCAGGGGCATCTACGAGCAGTACTTC
TRBJ1-2	NA	NA	TRBV5-4	CASSLDSGYGYTF	TGTGCCAGCAGCCTGGACAGTGGCTATGGCTACACCTTC
TRBJ1-2	TRBD1	few	TRBV12-3/TRBV12-4	CASSSGQIYGYTF	TGTGCCAGCAGCTCGGGACAGATCTATGGCTACACCTTC